This record looks at one T cell receptor beta chain sequence and its context. TCRdb keeps only in-frame clones here, not all; method: immunoSEQ multiplex PCR. The profile shows 90,000 to 100,000 clones, roughly nine tenths of them singletons. The entry originates in a study of control samples from healthy donors and cancer patients. CDR1 and CDR2 (germline): SGHTA, FQGTGA. The V gene end was trimmed by 8 bases and the J gene end by 2 bases; junction bases not matched to a gene: 11. CDR3 length equals 15 residues. The receptor comes from a woman younger than 35 in good health. What was sequenced was blood. The J gene is TRBJ1-2, the V gene TRBV7-3; 7 bases align to TRBD1. The CDR3 DNA reads TGTGCCAGCGCCTTCGACCGGGACAGCAACTATGGCTACACCTTC. It specifies CASAFDRDSNYGYTF.